This TCR beta chain was captured in a study of identical twins. A universal primer site was incorporated via template switching, and the cDNA contained unique molecular identifiers. TCRdb re-derived calls from the 5' RACE reads in MiXCR, one entry per CDR3 protein. The table records about 480,000 distinct CDR3 sequences, around 14% of them present only once. Trimming stripped 1 base from V and 1 base from J, with 7 bases between. Germline V gene lookup returns CDR1 MDHEN and CDR2 SYDVKM. The CDR3 spans 14 residues. Study conclusions and caveats: Out-of-frame beta sequences exhibited a weaker degree of excess twin sharing. Within twin pairs, the out-of-frame alpha sequences they shared showed excess low generation probability. Fewer insertions were carried by abundant cord blood beta clonotypes, but none was seen in memory repertoires.

This clonotype has at least ten counts. The antigen remains undetermined. The same data also contributed to another study, on yellow fever vaccine responses in identical twins.

The genes are TRBV28 and TRBJ2-5; D remains ambiguous. This receptor was taken from a woman aged 18-30 years in good health. The sample consisted of CD4+ T cells sorted from blood. The CDR3 sequence is CASSLLRIQETQYF. DNA for the CDR3: TGTGCCAGCAGTTTATTACGGATCCAAGAGACCCAGTACTTC.